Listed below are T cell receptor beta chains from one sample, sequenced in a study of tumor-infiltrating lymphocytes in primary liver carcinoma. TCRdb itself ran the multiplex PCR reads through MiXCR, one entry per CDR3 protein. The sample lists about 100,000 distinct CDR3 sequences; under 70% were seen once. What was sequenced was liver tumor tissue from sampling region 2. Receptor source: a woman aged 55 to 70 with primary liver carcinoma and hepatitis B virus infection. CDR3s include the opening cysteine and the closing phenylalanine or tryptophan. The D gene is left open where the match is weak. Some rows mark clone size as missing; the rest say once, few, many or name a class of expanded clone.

DNA: TGTGCCAGCAGTTTATTTGCTGGCAGCGGGGCTTACAATGAGCAGTTCTTC
CDR3: CASSLFAGSGAYNEQFF
J: TRBJ2-1
V: TRBV28
D: TRBD2
size: many

DNA: TGTGCCATCAGTTTACAAGGGGAGGGGTACAATGAGCAGTTCTTC
CDR3: CAISLQGEGYNEQFF
J: TRBJ2-1
V: TRBV10-3
D: TRBD2
size: many

DNA: TGTGCCACAAGGGGGGCTGCGGATATGCAGTATTTT
CDR3: CATRGAADMQYF
J: TRBJ2-3
V: TRBV2
D: NA
size: once

DNA: TGCAGCGTTGGACTTACCAACGGTGAGCAGTTCTTC
CDR3: CSVGLTNGEQFF
J: TRBJ2-1
V: TRBV29-1
D: NA
size: NA

DNA: TGTGCCAGTAGCCAAAAACCATTGGGGGACAGGGGGCCACATCAGCCCCAGCATTTT
CDR3: CASSQKPLGDRGPHQPQHF
J: TRBJ1-5
V: TRBV14
D: TRBD1
size: NA

DNA: TGTGCCAGCAGTCCGGTAGGGGCTGGAAACACCATATATTTT
CDR3: CASSPVGAGNTIYF
J: TRBJ1-3
V: TRBV28
D: NA
size: many

DNA: TGCAGCGCCGATGGGGGGACTAGTAATGAGCAATTCTTC
CDR3: CSADGGTSNEQFF
J: TRBJ2-1
V: TRBV29-1
D: TRBD2
size: NA

DNA: TGTGCGAGCAGTACTGAAATTGCGGGAGGGGATATGCAGTATTTT
CDR3: CASSTEIAGGDMQYF
J: TRBJ2-3
V: TRBV6-1
D: TRBD2
size: NA

DNA: TGTGCCAGCTGGGGAGGGGGGCGCACAGATACGCAGTATTTT
CDR3: CASWGGGRTDTQYF
J: TRBJ2-3
V: TRBV6-5
D: NA
size: NA

DNA: TGTGCCAGTGGCTTAGACCCAGGGGCCAACTATGACTACACCTTC
CDR3: CASGLDPGANYDYTF
J: TRBJ1-2
V: TRBV11-2
D: NA
size: NA

DNA: TGTGCCAGCAGTTACAAGGGGGCTGTACAGCCCCAGCATTTT
CDR3: CASSYKGAVQPQHF
J: TRBJ1-5
V: TRBV6-6
D: TRBD1
size: NA

DNA: TGTGCCAGCAGCCCGGGCAGCACAGATACGCAGTATTTT
CDR3: CASSPGSTDTQYF
J: TRBJ2-3
V: TRBV7-9
D: NA
size: many

DNA: TGCAGCAAATCGAGCGGGAGACCCCAAGGTATGCAGTATTTT
CDR3: CSKSSGRPQGMQYF
J: TRBJ2-3
V: TRBV29-1
D: TRBD2
size: NA

DNA: TGTGCCAGCAGCGGGAGTAGCTCCTACAATGAGCAGTTCTTC
CDR3: CASSGSSSYNEQFF
J: TRBJ2-1
V: TRBV5-4
D: NA
size: many

DNA: TGCGCCAGCAGCCAAGGACGGGGCGGTAATTCACCCCTCCACTTT
CDR3: CASSQGRGGNSPLHF
J: TRBJ1-6
V: TRBV4-1
D: NA
size: many

DNA: TGCGCCAGCAGTTTGGGTCGTCTAGTGGGTAGTACCGGGGAGCTGTTTTTT
CDR3: CASSLGRLVGSTGELFF
J: TRBJ2-2
V: TRBV5-1
D: NA
size: NA

DNA: TGTGCTAGCTGTTTACGGGAGACCCAGTACTTC
CDR3: CASCLRETQYF
J: TRBJ2-5
V: TRBV12-3/TRBV12-4
D: NA
size: once

DNA: TGTGCCATCAGGCAAAAACTCACAGCGAACACCGGGGAGCTGTTTTTT
CDR3: CAIRQKLTANTGELFF
J: TRBJ2-2
V: TRBV14
D: NA
size: once

DNA: TGCGGCGCTGGGTGGGGGTATGAGATCCACGAGCAATACTTC
CDR3: CGAGWGYEIHEQYF
J: TRBJ2-7
V: TRBV29-1
D: NA
size: NA

DNA: TGTGCCAGCAGCTTAGTAAGTAGCGGGATAACCGGGGAGCTGGTATTT
CDR3: CASSLVSSGITGELVF
J: TRBJ2-2
V: TRBV11-2
D: TRBD2
size: NA

DNA: TGCAGCGTTGAAGTCCCGGGGCCACCCTATGGCTACACCTTC
CDR3: CSVEVPGPPYGYTF
J: TRBJ1-2
V: TRBV29-1
D: NA
size: many

DNA: TGTGCCATCAGGACAGGGGGCATGAACACCGGGGAGCTGTTTTTT
CDR3: CAIRTGGMNTGELFF
J: TRBJ2-2
V: TRBV10-3
D: TRBD1
size: many

DNA: TGTGCCAGCAGCCCCCGACAGGGGAAGACCCAGTACTTC
CDR3: CASSPRQGKTQYF
J: TRBJ2-5
V: TRBV6-5
D: TRBD1
size: many

DNA: TGTGCCAGCAGCTTTACCCCACTGAGGAGCTACAATGAGCAGTTCTTC
CDR3: CASSFTPLRSYNEQFF
J: TRBJ2-1
V: TRBV11-2
D: NA
size: few

DNA: TGTGCCAGCAGTAGCGGGATTAGGACCTACAAGCAGTACTTC
CDR3: CASSSGIRTYKQYF
J: TRBJ2-7
V: TRBV6-6
D: TRBD2
size: NA

DNA: TGTGCCAACAGTTTATGGGACAGGGTGAACTATGGCTACACCTTC
CDR3: CANSLWDRVNYGYTF
J: TRBJ1-2
V: TRBV12-3/TRBV12-4
D: TRBD1
size: NA

DNA: TGCAGTGTGAGTTGGACGGGGAGCTCCTACAAGCAGTACTTC
CDR3: CSVSWTGSSYKQYF
J: TRBJ2-7
V: TRBV29-1
D: NA
size: NA

DNA: TGTGCCAGCTGCCCACGGAGGGGGAGCTTAGATACGCAGTATTTT
CDR3: CASCPRRGSLDTQYF
J: TRBJ2-3
V: TRBV11-2
D: NA
size: NA

DNA: TGTGCCAGCAGTGTCTATGGGGGTCAGAGGCCGGGGGAGCTGTTTTTT
CDR3: CASSVYGGQRPGELFF
J: TRBJ2-2
V: TRBV28
D: NA
size: many

DNA: TGTGCCAGCAGTTTCGGGGAATCGGCTTCCTTT
CDR3: CASSFGESASF
J: TRBJ1-1
V: TRBV12-3/TRBV12-4
D: NA
size: NA

DNA: TGTGCCAGTAATGGACAGGGGAGGGAAAAACTGTTTTTT
CDR3: CASNGQGREKLFF
J: TRBJ1-4
V: TRBV19
D: TRBD1
size: NA

DNA: TGTGACAGCAGCTCAGATCGGACTGACGAGCAGTACTTC
CDR3: CDSSSDRTDEQYF
J: TRBJ2-7
V: TRBV11-2
D: NA
size: once

DNA: TGTGCCAGCAGCACTTACGAGAAAAACACAGATACGCAGTATTTT
CDR3: CASSTYEKNTDTQYF
J: TRBJ2-3
V: TRBV7-8
D: NA
size: many

DNA: TGCACCAGCAGCGCGCGACGGGGAGGCACTGAAGCTTTCTTT
CDR3: CTSSARRGGTEAFF
J: TRBJ1-1
V: TRBV4-1
D: NA
size: NA

DNA: TGTGACAGCAGCTTTGTAATGAATTCACCAATCCACTTT
CDR3: CDSSFVMNSPIHF
J: TRBJ1-6
V: TRBV11-2
D: NA
size: NA

DNA: TGCAGTGCTAATGTCGGGACTAGCGGGAGGCACGAGCAGTACTTC
CDR3: CSANVGTSGRHEQYF
J: TRBJ2-7
V: TRBV20-1
D: TRBD2
size: NA

DNA: TGCAGTGCTAGAAACCCGGCGACTAGCGGGACCATATATACGCAGTATTTT
CDR3: CSARNPATSGTIYTQYF
J: TRBJ2-3
V: TRBV20-1
D: TRBD2
size: NA

DNA: TGTGCCAGCAGCCACGATCGAGGGGGCAGAGAGCCCCAGCATTTT
CDR3: CASSHDRGGREPQHF
J: TRBJ1-5
V: TRBV12-3/TRBV12-4
D: TRBD1
size: many

DNA: TGCGCCAACAACCAAGAGCCACAAGGCTCTAGGGCCAACGTCCTGACTTTC
CDR3: CANNQEPQGSRANVLTF
J: TRBJ2-6
V: TRBV4-1
D: NA
size: NA

DNA: TGTGCCAGCAGTTCCAGACAGGGAAGGGGGAGGGAAGCTTTCTTT
CDR3: CASSSRQGRGREAFF
J: TRBJ1-1
V: TRBV28
D: TRBD1
size: NA

DNA: TGTGCCAGCAGCTGTCGGACTAGCGGGGGCGGGGGGGAGCAGTTCTTT
CDR3: CASSCRTSGGGGEQFF
J: TRBJ2-1
V: TRBV11-2
D: TRBD2
size: NA

DNA: TGTGCCTGCAGTTCGTACAGTGGAGTGGGATCCACGAGCTCCTACAATGAGCAGTTCTTC
CDR3: CACSSYSGVGSTSSYNEQFF
J: TRBJ2-1
V: TRBV12-3/TRBV12-4
D: NA
size: once

DNA: TGCGCCAGCAGCCAAGAATGTCGGGACTACGAGCCGTACTTC
CDR3: CASSQECRDYEPYF
J: TRBJ2-7
V: TRBV4-1
D: TRBD2
size: NA

DNA: TGTGCCAGCAGCTCGGATTTCGGGAGCCCCTACAATGAGCAGTTC
CDR3: CASSSDFGSPYNEQF
J: TRBJ2-1
V: TRBV5-5
D: NA
size: NA

DNA: TGTGCCAGCAACCAATCCAAGCGGGATAGACGCAATGCGCAGTTCTTC
CDR3: CASNQSKRDRRNAQFF
J: TRBJ2-1
V: TRBV14
D: TRBD2
size: NA

DNA: TGTGCCAGCAGCATAAGCCGGGGGGAAGCTTTCTTT
CDR3: CASSISRGEAFF
J: TRBJ1-1
V: TRBV7-9
D: NA
size: NA

DNA: TGTGGCCCCACACCCGGGCCCGCTCGGGTGTCGAAGCAGTACTTC
CDR3: CGPTPGPARVSKQYF
J: TRBJ2-7
V: TRBV13
D: NA
size: many

DNA: TGTGCCAGTGGCTTACGCGTTGGCAGTCCCACCGGGGAGCTGTTTTTT
CDR3: CASGLRVGSPTGELFF
J: TRBJ2-2
V: TRBV11-2
D: NA
size: NA

DNA: TGTGCCAGCACCATCACAGCGTCCCTTGTCATTGAGCAGTTCTTC
CDR3: CASTITASLVIEQFF
J: TRBJ2-1
V: TRBV12-3/TRBV12-4
D: NA
size: few

DNA: TGTGCCTGTAGTATAGTCGGGCCAGGCGGTGGGCAAGAGACCCAGTACTTC
CDR3: CACSIVGPGGGQETQYF
J: TRBJ2-5
V: TRBV19
D: NA
size: NA

DNA: TGCACCAGCAGCTTGGACGCCCTCAACAATGAGCAGTTCTTC
CDR3: CTSSLDALNNEQFF
J: TRBJ2-1
V: TRBV5-1
D: NA
size: NA

DNA: TGTGCTAGTGGCAGCGGGGTGATAGGCAATGAGCATTTCTTC
CDR3: CASGSGVIGNEHFF
J: TRBJ2-1
V: TRBV12-5
D: TRBD2
size: once

DNA: TGTGCCAGCAGTGTAGGCAGTGACAATGAGCAGTTCTTC
CDR3: CASSVGSDNEQFF
J: TRBJ2-1
V: TRBV2
D: NA
size: few

DNA: TGTGGCAGCAGTCAGGACTCAAGGTATAGGGAGCAGTTCTTC
CDR3: CGSSQDSRYREQFF
J: TRBJ2-1
V: TRBV11-2
D: NA
size: once

DNA: TGTGCCAGCAGCTTGAGGAGGGCGGGAGGGCCCCCCAATGAGCAGTTCTTC
CDR3: CASSLRRAGGPPNEQFF
J: TRBJ2-1
V: TRBV5-6
D: TRBD2
size: NA

DNA: TGCAGCGTTGAAGAGAGCAACACAAATACGCAGTATTTC
CDR3: CSVEESNTNTQYF
J: TRBJ2-3
V: TRBV29-1
D: NA
size: NA

DNA: TGTGCCAGCAGCTTAACGGGGCCGGGACTAGCGGGAGGCCCTAAATCCACAGATACGCAGTATTTT
CDR3: CASSLTGPGLAGGPKSTDTQYF
J: TRBJ2-3
V: TRBV7-3
D: TRBD2
size: NA

DNA: TGTGCCATCAGTGAGTATATGGGGAGATCCGGCAGCGAGCAGTTCTTC
CDR3: CAISEYMGRSGSEQFF
J: TRBJ2-1
V: TRBV10-3
D: NA
size: once